These T cell receptor beta chains were read from a single sample in a study of tumor and adjacent non-tumor tissue in lung cancer. TCRdb called the multiplex PCR reads again in MiXCR, with one record for every CDR3 protein. The data show approximately 140,000 distinct CDR3 sequences, around 67% seen once. Material: lung tumor tissue. Receptors were obtained from a man between 60 and 75 years old with small cell lung cancer. Both conserved end residues are part of each CDR3. A D gene is named only where the DNA matches it firmly. Expanded clones are given a class, and other clones once, few, many or no size at all.

j_call d_call v_call clone_size cdr3_aa cdr3_nt
TRBJ2-3 TRBD2 TRBV5-1 few CASSMGLAGGSTDMQYF TGCGCCAGCAGCATGGGTCTAGCGGGAGGAAGCACAGATATGCAGTATTTT
TRBJ1-2 NA TRBV20-1 NA CSAPTQVSIAYTF TGCAGTGCTCCAACACAGGTTTCGATAGCCTACACCTTC
TRBJ1-5 NA TRBV12-3/TRBV12-4 NA CASSHEVFGPQHF TGTGCCAGCAGTCACGAAGTGTTCGGGCCCCAGCATTTT
TRBJ2-3 TRBD1 TRBV5-1 NA CASSLALTGSDTQNF TGCGCCAGCAGCTTGGCCCTGACAGGGTCAGATACGCAGAATTTT
TRBJ2-1 TRBD2 TRBV20-1 many CSARVLLAGLYNEQFF TGCAGTGCTAGAGTCCTACTAGCGGGATTATACAATGAGCAGTTCTTC
TRBJ1-1 NA TRBV5-6 NA CASSFREGQAFF TGTGCCAGCAGCTTCCGGGAAGGCCAAGCTTTCTTT
TRBJ2-4 NA TRBV20-1 many CSATPHGDIQYF TGCAGTGCTACCCCCCACGGTGACATTCAGTACTTC
TRBJ1-6 TRBD1 TRBV11-3 NA CASSQHRDRVSTRTKSPLHF TGTGCCAGCAGCCAACACCGGGACAGGGTCTCCACTCGAACAAAATCACCCCTCCACTTC
TRBJ2-1 NA TRBV29-1 many CSAYLRANNEQFF TGCAGCGCCTACCTGAGGGCGAACAATGAGCAGTTCTTC
TRBJ1-6 TRBD1 TRBV11-2 NA CTSSLERSAGGRSPLHF TGTACCAGCAGCTTAGAGCGTTCGGCAGGGGGCAGATCACCCCTCCACTTT
TRBJ1-2 NA TRBV10-3 NA CAIGGPMGSFSHYGYAF TGTGCCATCGGAGGACCGATGGGCTCCTTTTCGCACTATGGCTACGCCTTC
TRBJ2-3 NA TRBV12-5 few CASGTPTVTSSTDTQYF TGTGCTAGTGGTACTCCGACAGTGACTTCTAGCACAGATACGCAGTATTTT
TRBJ2-1 TRBD2 TRBV12-3/TRBV12-4 NA CASSQLAGGRNEQFF TGTGCCAGCAGTCAGCTAGCGGGAGGGCGGAATGAGCAGTTCTTC
TRBJ2-6 NA TRBV12-5 NA CASGSNYLSGANVLTF TGTGCTAGTGGCTCAAACTATCTCTCTGGGGCCAACGTCCTGACTTTC
TRBJ1-1 NA TRBV20-1 NA CSTRDQSRAFF TGTAGTACTAGAGATCAATCTAGGGCTTTCTTT
TRBJ1-4 TRBD1 TRBV30 NA CAFGQGGEKLFF TGTGCCTTTGGACAGGGTGGTGAAAAACTGTTTTTT
TRBJ2-3 TRBD2 TRBV6-2/TRBV6-3 NA CASGYSPSGRSEDTQYF TGTGCCAGCGGTTACTCACCTAGCGGGAGGTCTGAAGATACGCAGTATTTT
TRBJ2-5 NA TRBV20-1 once CSVSLGSRRETQYF TGCAGTGTGAGCCTGGGCAGTCGCCGGGAGACCCAGTACTTC
TRBJ1-3 NA TRBV7-9 NA CASSIPGWDSLSGNTIYF TGTGCCAGCAGCATACCAGGGTGGGATAGTCTCTCTGGAAACACCATATATTTT
TRBJ2-3 TRBD2 TRBV4-1 NA CASSPTLARKTDTQYF TGCGCCAGCAGCCCTACACTAGCGAGAAAGACAGATACGCAGTATTTT
TRBJ2-1 NA TRBV6-5 NA CASSSGDSYNDQFF TGTGCCAGCAGTTCGGGGGACTCCTACAATGATCAGTTCTTC
TRBJ2-2 NA TRBV12-3/TRBV12-4 NA CASSLASASRGTGELFF TGTGCCAGCAGTTTAGCGTCGGCTAGCCGCGGCACCGGGGAGCTGTTTTTT